The 28 T cell receptor beta chains reported below all come from one sample, sequenced in a study of blood T cell repertoires in COVID-19. Clones were sequenced by immunoSEQ multiplex PCR, and TCRdb holds only the in-frame ones, with some missing. The sample gives around 300,000 clones, 75% to 90% of which show up once; around 13% is in the top ten. The sequenced sample was peripheral blood. The receptor source for this set is a woman aged 65 to 85 with COVID-19, enrolled during active disease.

The chain uses TRBV5-6 and TRBJ2-2, with D tentatively TRBD1 (6 bases). The V gene's germline CDR1 is SGHDT and CDR2 YYEEEE. Trimming took off 2 bases at V and 1 base at J, with 9 bases between the two ends. This CDR3 comprises 15 residues. The CDR3 DNA is TGTGCCAGCAGCTTTCAGGGGCGGAACACCGGGGAGCTGTTTTTT. Encoded protein: CASSFQGRNTGELFF. Full variable domain (outside the CDR3, taken from reference TRBV5-6 and TRBJ2-2): DAGVTQSPTHLIKTRGQQVTLRCSPKSGHDTVSWYQQALGQGPQFIFQYYEEEERQRGNFPDRFSGHQFPNYSSELNVNALLLGDSALYLCASSFQGRNTGELFFGEGSRLTVL.

The table lists this clone with a count of one. The chain is built from TRBV28 and TRBJ2-5; maybe TRBD2 (5 bases). Germline V gene lookup returns CDR1 MDHEN and CDR2 SYDVKM. V lost 3 bases, J lost 5 bases, and 16 bases lay in between. The CDR3 runs to 15 residues. The CDR3 loop is CASSFRLAGGETQYF. The CDR3 region has the DNA TGTGCCAGCAGTTTTAGGCTAGCCGGCGGGGAGACCCAGTACTTC.

The chain combines TRBV3-1 (or the pseudogene TRBV3-2) with TRBJ2-5, with TRBD2 as a possible D gene (6 bases). V lost 1 base to trimming and J lost 0 bases, with 9 bases between them. CDR3 size: 15 residues. Germline loops: CDR1 LGHDT, CDR2 YNNKEL (reference sequence). In nucleotides, the CDR3 is TGTGCCAGCAGCCAAGGGTGGGACTACCAAGAGACCCAGTACTTC. This encodes CASSQGWDYQETQYF.

The rearrangement links TRBV12-3 or TRBV12-4 to TRBJ1-1; no clear D gene. V lost 3 bases to trimming and J lost 6 bases, with 8 bases between them. The CDR3 sequence is 12 residues long. The CDR3 DNA sequence: TGTGCCAGCAGTTTCGGGAAATCTGAAGCTTTCTTT. This sequence encodes CASSFGKSEAFF.

The chain couples TRBV27 to TRBJ1-2; TRBD1 agrees at 7 bases. Trimming removed 5 bases from V and 7 bases from J; junction bases left unmatched: 10. The CDR3 totals 14 residues. The germline V gene encodes CDR1 MNHEY and CDR2 SMNVEV (reference sequence). CDR3 DNA: TGTGCCAGCAGTCCTTCAGGACAGGTTGGTGGCTACACCTTC. As protein: CASSPSGQVGGYTF.

This chain connects TRBV10-3 to TRBJ2-5; 9 bases are a match to TRBD1. Looked up from germline, CDR1 is ENHRY and CDR2 is SYGVKD. V gave up 10 bases and J gave up 1 base; unmatched junction bases: 10. The CDR3 is made up of 15 amino acids. CDR3 coding DNA: TGTGCCACCAGACAGGGGGTATTAAGCCAAGAGACCCAGTACTTC. Translated: CATRQGVLSQETQYF.

This chain joins TRBV2 and TRBJ2-1; perhaps TRBD2 as D (6 bases). V was shortened by 3 bases and J by 10 bases, with 7 bases between the two germline ends. The CDR3 spans 11 residues. Germline CDR1 SNHLY, CDR2 FYNNEI. CDR3 sequence reads: CASSDSGEQFF. In DNA form, the CDR3 reads TGTGCCAGCAGTGACAGCGGGGAGCAGTTCTTC.

The chain uses TRBV2 and TRBJ1-6; 9 positions agree with TRBD1. V was clipped by 10 bases and J by 7 bases; unmatched bases: 20. CDR3 length equals 18 residues. Per germline, CDR1 SNHLY and CDR2 FYNNEI. CDR3 in DNA: TGTGCCACCTATCCGGGACAGGGACTAGGAGCGGGGAATTCACCCCTCCACTTT. As protein: CATYPGQGLGAGNSPLHF.

This chain joins TRBV3-1 (or the pseudogene TRBV3-2) and TRBJ1-1; D unresolved. Per germline, CDR1 LGHDT and CDR2 YNNKEL (reference sequence). The length of the CDR3 is 14 residues. Trimming cost V 1 base and J 1 base, with 7 bases left between them. Written as DNA, the CDR3 is TGTGCCAGCAGCCAAGGATACAGGAACACTGAAGCTTTCTTT. Translating gives CASSQGYRNTEAFF.

The chain recombines TRBV5-1 with TRBJ2-5; 11 bases line up with TRBD2. This CDR3 is 15 amino acids long. V lost 3 bases, J lost 3 bases, and 4 bases stayed unmatched. Germline V CDR1 and CDR2: SGHRS, YFSETQ. CDR3 in DNA: TGCGCCAGCAGCTCACCGGGACTAGCGGAAGAGACCCAGTACTTC. Amino acid sequence: CASSSPGLAEETQYF. Drawing the rest from reference TRBV5-1 and TRBJ2-5, the complete variable domain is KAGVTQTPRYLIKTRGQQVTLSCSPISGHRSVSWYQQTPGQGLQFLFEYFSETQRNKGNFPGRFSGRQFSNSRSEMNVSTLELGDSALYLCASSSPGLAEETQYFGPGTRLLVL.

CDR3 nucleotides: TGTGCCAGCACTCCGGGACAGGGTACCAAAAACATTCAGTACTTC. It encodes CASTPGQGTKNIQYF. This chain connects TRBV6-5 to TRBJ2-4; TRBD1 agrees at 9 bases. The V and J ends lost 7 bases and 2 bases, in that order; junction bases with no gene match: 6. The CDR3 has 15 amino acids. From germline, CDR1 is MNHEY and CDR2 SVGAGI.

The chain combines TRBV10-3 with TRBJ1-6; 8 nucleotides match TRBD1. CDR1 and CDR2 from the germline V gene are ENHRY and SYGVKD. V lost 6 bases, J lost 9 bases, and 7 bases stayed unmatched. The CDR3 contains 14 residues. The CDR3 region is CAIRLDREGSPLHF. In nucleotides, the CDR3 is TGTGCCATCAGGCTGGACAGGGAAGGTTCACCCCTCCACTTT.

The chain is built from TRBV4-2 and TRBJ2-5; 8 bases map to TRBD2. V lost 1 base and J lost 3; bases outside the gene matches: 7. The CDR3 runs 16 residues. CDR1 and CDR2 from the germline V gene are LGHNA and YNFKEQ. DNA of the CDR3: TGTGCCAGCAGCCAAGTAGTCGGGGGGGCGGAAGAGACCCAGTACTTC. Translated: CASSQVVGGAEETQYF.

V usage is TRBV19 and J usage is TRBJ1-4, with 10 bases identical to TRBD1. Trimming cost V 6 bases and J 8 bases; bases outside gene matches: 15. The CDR3 runs to 17 residues. Germline loops: CDR1 LNHDA, CDR2 SQIVND (reference sequence). The CDR3 region is CASSSGQGTPGREKLFF. The CDR3 DNA reads TGTGCCAGTAGCTCGGGACAGGGGACCCCAGGGAGGGAAAAACTGTTTTTT.

The V and J genes are TRBV4-3 and TRBJ2-7; 11 nucleotides line up with TRBD1. Per germline, CDR1 LGHNA and CDR2 YSLEER. The CDR3 totals 14 residues. V shed 8 bases and J 5 bases; nucleotides not matched to a gene: 8. The CDR3 nucleotides read TGCGCCAGCGCTAGGGACAGGGGGGGCCACGAGCAGTACTTC. It yields the protein CASARDRGGHEQYF.

This clone was detected only once. J is TRBJ1-3 and V is TRBV11-2; no clear D gene. This CDR3 comprises 14 residues. From germline, CDR1 is SGHAT and CDR2 FQNNGV. Trimming cost V 0 bases and J 3 bases, with 6 bases left between them. DNA for the CDR3: TGTGCCAGCAGCTTAGAGAGAGGTGGAAACACCATATATTTT. It specifies CASSLERGGNTIYF.

V gene TRBV5-1 combines with J gene TRBJ2-1; the match to TRBD1 covers 8 bases. The CDR3 runs to 14 residues. After removal of 1 base from V and 8 bases from J, the junction contained 5 bases not matched to a gene. Germline-derived CDR1 and CDR2 are SGHRS and YFSETQ. The CDR3 loop is CASSLQGAVYEQFF. Written as DNA, the CDR3 is TGCGCCAGCAGCTTGCAGGGGGCTGTGTATGAGCAGTTCTTC. Looking up the rest from reference TRBV5-1 and TRBJ2-1 gives the full variable domain: KAGVTQTPRYLIKTRGQQVTLSCSPISGHRSVSWYQQTPGQGLQFLFEYFSETQRNKGNFPGRFSGRQFSNSRSEMNVSTLELGDSALYLCASSLQGAVYEQFFGPGTRLTVL.

The chain combines TRBV30 with TRBJ2-7; 11 bases align to TRBD2. The CDR3 is made up of 19 amino acids. The V and J ends lost 0 bases and 3 bases, in that order; junction bases with no gene match: 16. CDR1 GTSNPN and CDR2 SVGIG come from the germline V gene (reference sequence). DNA for the CDR3: TGTGCCTGGAGTGTATGGCCAAGATCTTCTAGCGGGGGGTACTACGAGCAGTACTTC. Translating gives CAWSVWPRSSSGGYYEQYF.

The count of this clone is one. V usage is TRBV2 and J usage is TRBJ2-5; 9 bases line up with TRBD2. Per the germline V gene, CDR1 is SNHLY and CDR2 is FYNNEI. J gave up 0 bases and V 2 bases, and 10 bases lay outside the gene matches. There are 18 residues in the CDR3. The CDR3 sequence is CASSEPRAERGDQETQYF. The CDR3 DNA sequence: TGTGCCAGCAGTGAACCCAGGGCCGAGCGGGGGGACCAAGAGACCCAGTACTTC.

CDR3 residues: CASSLWPSGGVETQYF. The CDR3 DNA follows: TGTGCCAGCAGCTTATGGCCTAGCGGGGGGGTGGAGACCCAGTACTTC. The chain joins TRBV11-2 to TRBJ2-5; the match to TRBD2 covers 12 bases. After removal of 2 bases from V and 5 bases from J, the junction contained 6 bases not matched to a gene. Germline values: CDR1 SGHAT, CDR2 FQNNGV. The CDR3 totals 16 residues.

The V gene is TRBV2, the J gene TRBJ1-2; the D is unclear. Between the trimmed V and J ends, which lost 8 bases and 2 bases, there was a span of 9 bases. The CDR3 is made up of 12 amino acids. From germline, CDR1 is SNHLY and CDR2 FYNNEI. This CDR3 is CASAAGNYGYTF. Written as DNA, the CDR3 is TGTGCCAGCGCTGCAGGCAACTATGGCTACACCTTC.

This clone has just one count. The chain recombines TRBV9 with TRBJ2-1, with 9 bases lining up with TRBD1. Germline CDR1 is SGDLS and CDR2 is YYNGEE. The CDR3 spans 14 residues. V shed 3 bases, J shed 3 bases, and the junction held 1 base outside the gene matches. CDR3 sequence: CASSAGQGYNEQFF. As DNA, the CDR3 is TGTGCCAGCAGCGCGGGACAGGGCTACAATGAGCAGTTCTTC.

The chain couples TRBV5-1 to TRBJ2-1, with 11 positions matching TRBD2. After removal of 0 bases from V and 0 bases from J, the junction contained 11 bases not matched to a gene. CDR1 is SGHRS and CDR2 is YFSETQ in the germline V gene. The CDR3 extends over 20 amino acids. CDR3 DNA sequence: TGCGCCAGCAGCTTGGGAGCTAGCGGGGGGCTCCGGAGCTCCTACAATGAGCAGTTCTTC. As protein: CASSLGASGGLRSSYNEQFF.

The chain employs TRBV4-3 and TRBJ2-3; 9 nucleotides align to TRBD2. CDR1 is LGHNA and CDR2 is YSLEER in the germline V gene. The V gene end was trimmed by 2 bases and the J gene end by 4 bases; junction bases not matched to a gene: 7. This CDR3 spans 16 amino acids. CDR3 sequence: CASSQRAGGRSDTQYF. DNA for the CDR3: TGCGCCAGCAGCCAACGGGCGGGGGGGCGATCAGATACGCAGTATTTT.

The chain links TRBV7-2 to TRBJ1-5, with 8 bases matching TRBD1. Losses at the gene ends were 4 bases for V and 5 bases for J; bases not matched to a gene: 1. CDR3 length: 13 amino acids. Germline assignment: CDR1 SGHTA and CDR2 FQGNSA. CDR3 loop: CASSSDRDQPQHF. The DNA of the CDR3 is TGTGCCAGCAGCTCGGACAGGGATCAGCCCCAGCATTTT.

The V gene is TRBV7-7, the J gene TRBJ2-5; 13 nucleotides agree with TRBD2. V trimming: 5 bases; J trimming: 5 bases; junction bases outside the gene matches: 2. The CDR3 runs 14 residues. Germline V gene sequence: CDR1 SSHAT, CDR2 FNYEAQ (reference sequence). The CDR3 region has the DNA TGTGCCAGCAGCATACTAGCGGGGGGGGAGACCCAGTACTTC. Its protein product is CASSILAGGETQYF.

The genes are TRBV14 and TRBJ2-2; D ambiguous. The CDR3 totals 15 residues. CDR1 is SGHDN, CDR2 FVKESK, per germline. With 0 bases removed from V and 6 bases from J, the gap between germline ends came to 11 bases. This chain's CDR3 is CASSQDLAPPGELFF. CDR3 nucleotides: TGTGCCAGCAGCCAAGATTTGGCCCCCCCCGGGGAGCTGTTTTTT.

The V call is TRBV7-8, the J call TRBJ2-7; D might be TRBD2 (7 bases). V shed 0 bases and J shed 4 bases, with 22 bases lying between them. In germline, CDR1 is SGHVS, CDR2 FQNEAQ. The CDR3 consists of 18 residues. CDR3 in amino acids: CASSLATFDSRGAYEQYF. In DNA, the CDR3 is TGTGCCAGCAGCTTAGCGACTTTTGACAGTCGGGGGGCTTACGAGCAGTACTTC.